The rows below give T cell receptor beta chains drawn from one sample of a study of T cell responses to AZD1222 COVID-19 vaccine. Some clones are missing from TCRdb's copy, which holds only in-frame ones; the method was immunoSEQ multiplex PCR. Altogether some 150,000 clones are present, around 90% being singletons, with the ten largest covering approximately 3.4%. The sample consisted of peripheral blood, taken 28 days after the second AZD1222 dose. The receptors were gathered from an adult who received the AZD1222 COVID-19 vaccine. CDR3s include the opening cysteine and the closing phenylalanine or tryptophan. A D gene is named only where the DNA matches it firmly. Clone size is shown for a subset of rows, as once, few, many or a class of expanded clone.

CDR3 length	D gene	clone size	V gene	J gene	CDR3 protein	CDR3 DNA
16	TRBD1	.	TRBV5-1	TRBJ2-7	CASSLAGTGAPREQYF	TGCGCCAGCAGCTTGGCCGGGACAGGGGCGCCGAGGGAGCAGTACTTC
17	TRBD2	.	TRBV7-9	TRBJ2-1	CASSSRTSGAGLYEQFF	TGTGCCAGCAGTTCTCGGACTAGCGGGGCAGGATTGTATGAGCAGTTCTTC
17	.	.	TRBV9	TRBJ2-2	CASSHRSRTMYTGELFF	TGTGCCAGCAGCCACCGGTCGAGGACTATGTACACCGGGGAGCTGTTTTTT
13	TRBD1	.	TRBV11-3	TRBJ2-7	CAISSPGGHEQYF	TGTGCCATCTCCTCGCCAGGGGGCCACGAGCAGTACTTC
9	.	.	TRBV30	TRBJ2-7	CAWIREQYF	TGTGCCTGGATCAGGGAGCAGTACTTC
13	TRBD1	.	TRBV11-2	TRBJ2-1	CASSLAGGNEQFF	TGTGCCAGCAGCTTAGCAGGGGGCAATGAGCAGTTCTTC
13	TRBD1	.	TRBV14	TRBJ1-2	CASSVQGARGYTF	TGTGCCAGCAGCGTACAGGGGGCGCGAGGCTACACCTTC
17	TRBD1	.	TRBV28	TRBJ1-2	CASSSYGQGGTNYGYTF	TGTGCCAGCAGTTCTTATGGACAGGGGGGAACTAACTATGGCTACACCTTC
14	.	.	TRBV24-1	TRBJ2-3	CATSDLGGSDTQYF	TGTGCCACCAGTGATTTGGGGGGGTCAGATACGCAGTATTTT
15	TRBD1	.	TRBV28	TRBJ1-1	CASRETGGYVTEAFF	TGTGCCAGCAGAGAGACAGGGGGCTATGTCACTGAAGCTTTCTTT
12	.	.	TRBV7-2	TRBJ2-7	CASSKYRAEQYF	TGTGCCAGCAGCAAGTACAGGGCTGAGCAGTACTTC
14	TRBD2	.	TRBV27	TRBJ2-1	CATSGRASYNEQFF	TGTGCCACTAGCGGGAGGGCTTCCTACAATGAGCAGTTCTTC
14	.	.	TRBV24-1	TRBJ1-2	CATSDGGVNYGYTF	TGTGCCACCAGTGATGGAGGGGTGAACTATGGCTACACCTTC
15	TRBD2	.	TRBV6-2/TRBV6-3	TRBJ2-5	CASSYGGRDQETQYF	TGTGCCAGCAGTTACGGCGGGAGAGATCAAGAGACCCAGTACTTC
17	TRBD2	.	TRBV11-2	TRBJ2-6	CASKGLGEGTGANVLTF	TGTGCCAGCAAAGGTTTGGGGGAGGGCACTGGGGCCAACGTCCTGACTTTC
16	.	.	TRBV10-3	TRBJ1-2	CAISEDQGQSDYGYTF	TGTGCCATCAGCGAAGACCAGGGACAAAGCGACTATGGCTACACCTTC
16	.	.	TRBV5-6	TRBJ1-2	CASSSRGPKPAYGYTF	TGTGCCAGCAGCAGCAGGGGACCGAAACCCGCCTATGGCTACACCTTC
14	.	.	TRBV19	TRBJ1-4	CASSIQATNEKLFF	TGTGCCAGTAGTATACAAGCAACTAATGAAAAACTGTTTTTT
16	.	.	TRBV2	TRBJ1-6	CASSEFQGLNNSPLHF	TGTGCCAGCAGTGAATTTCAGGGGTTGAATAATTCACCCCTCCACTTT
14	.	.	TRBV28	TRBJ1-6	CASSRFSYNSPLHF	TGTGCCAGCAGCCGATTCTCCTATAATTCACCCCTCCACTTT
15	.	.	TRBV5-1	TRBJ2-3	CASSLGTPSTDTQYF	TGCGCCAGCAGCTTGGGAACACCGAGCACAGATACGCAGTATTTT
13	.	.	TRBV25-1	TRBJ1-1	CASGTGMNTEAFF	TGTGCCAGTGGTACAGGAATGAACACTGAAGCTTTCTTT
17	TRBD2	.	TRBV3-1/TRBV3-2	TRBJ2-7	CASSRDGIAGGAYEQYF	TGTGCCAGCAGCCGAGATGGCATTGCGGGAGGTGCCTACGAGCAGTACTTC
18	TRBD2	.	TRBV27	TRBJ2-7	CASSLVTLSGTLPYEQYF	TGTGCCAGCAGTCTAGTTACCCTTAGCGGGACCCTCCCCTACGAGCAGTACTTC
16	TRBD2	.	TRBV9	TRBJ2-2	CASSVLAGAGAGELFF	TGTGCCAGCAGCGTACTCGCGGGAGCCGGGGCCGGGGAGCTGTTTTTT
15	TRBD1	once	TRBV7-9	TRBJ1-2	CASSLAGGTNYGYTF	TGTGCCAGCAGCTTAGCAGGGGGCACTAACTATGGCTACACCTTC
11	.	.	TRBV5-1	TRBJ2-1	CASGTYNEQFF	TGCGCCAGCGGGACATACAATGAGCAGTTCTTC
17	.	once	TRBV10-3	TRBJ2-7	CAISTYLPISSSYEQYF	TGTGCCATCAGTACATATCTGCCCATATCCAGCTCCTACGAGCAGTACTTC
13	TRBD1	.	TRBV5-1	TRBJ1-2	CASMRTGGRGYTF	TGCGCCAGCATGAGAACAGGGGGCAGAGGCTACACCTTC
16	TRBD2	.	TRBV7-2	TRBJ2-3	CASSLGVSGSADTQYF	TGTGCCAGCAGCTTAGGAGTTAGCGGGAGTGCAGATACGCAGTATTTT
15	TRBD2	once	TRBV28	TRBJ2-3	CASSLLAGVMDTQYF	TGTGCCAGCAGTTTATTAGCGGGAGTCATGGATACGCAGTATTTT
16	.	.	TRBV7-6	TRBJ2-2	CASSLRVGSNTGELFF	TGTGCCAGCAGCTTACGCGTGGGGTCGAACACCGGGGAGCTGTTTTTT
12	.	.	TRBV18	TRBJ2-2	CASSPDTGELFF	TGTGCCAGCTCACCCGACACCGGGGAGCTGTTTTTT
13	.	.	TRBV5-1	TRBJ2-5	CASSLPGTETQYF	TGCGCCAGCAGCTTGCCAGGCACGGAGACCCAGTACTTC
16	TRBD1	.	TRBV5-5	TRBJ1-6	CASSQSTGDYNSPLHF	TGTGCCAGCAGCCAGTCGACAGGGGACTATAATTCACCCCTCCACTTT
14	.	.	TRBV7-9	TRBJ2-7	CASRLGVSSYEQYF	TGTGCCAGTCGGCTGGGTGTGAGCTCCTACGAGCAGTACTTC
14	TRBD1	.	TRBV19	TRBJ2-1	CASETGGGYNEQFF	TGTGCCAGTGAGACAGGGGGCGGGTACAATGAGCAGTTCTTC
19	TRBD2	.	TRBV28	TRBJ2-2	CASSRDRGLAGVVTGELFF	TGTGCCAGCAGCCGGGACAGGGGACTAGCGGGAGTCGTCACCGGGGAGCTGTTTTTT
13	.	.	TRBV7-3	TRBJ1-2	CASRRAEGYGYTF	TGTGCCAGCAGACGGGCGGAGGGTTATGGCTACACCTTC
13	.	once	TRBV3-1/TRBV3-2	TRBJ1-2	CASSQETRGGYTF	TGTGCCAGCAGCCAAGAAACCCGGGGTGGCTACACCTTC
15	TRBD2	.	TRBV6-5	TRBJ2-7	CASRPLAGGADEQYF	TGTGCCAGCAGACCACTAGCGGGAGGGGCGGACGAGCAGTACTTC
15	.	once	TRBV9	TRBJ2-3	CASSVALGLGDTQYF	TGTGCCAGCAGCGTAGCTCTCGGCCTGGGGGATACGCAGTATTTT
15	TRBD1	.	TRBV20-1	TRBJ2-5	CSASDLDRGTETQYF	TGCAGTGCTAGTGACCTGGACAGGGGAACGGAGACCCAGTACTTC
12	.	.	TRBV12-3/TRBV12-4	TRBJ2-7	CASSPDSGAGRF	TGTGCCAGCAGTCCGGACAGCGGAGCTGGGAGGTTC
15	TRBD2	.	TRBV10-3	TRBJ2-7	CAIRRTSGRVYEQYF	TGTGCCATCAGAAGGACTAGCGGGAGAGTCTACGAGCAGTACTTC
16	TRBD2	.	TRBV11-3	TRBJ2-1	CASSLGESGSYNEQFF	TGTGCCAGCAGCTTAGGTGAAAGCGGGAGCTACAATGAGCAGTTCTTC
16	.	.	TRBV3-1/TRBV3-2	TRBJ2-3	CASSPSPGLVTDTQYF	TGTGCCAGCAGCCCATCCCCGGGGCTAGTCACAGATACGCAGTATTTT
15	.	.	TRBV24-1	TRBJ2-5	CATSEPARGRETQYF	TGTGCCACCAGTGAGCCAGCGCGGGGGCGAGAGACCCAGTACTTC
17	.	.	TRBV11-2	TRBJ1-1	CASSLWGTTSRHTEAFF	TGTGCCAGCAGCTTATGGGGAACAACTTCCCGTCACACTGAAGCTTTCTTT
13	.	.	TRBV5-4	TRBJ1-4	CASSLQGNEKLFF	TGTGCCAGCAGCTTGCAGGGTAATGAAAAACTGTTTTTT
16	TRBD1	few	TRBV4-2	TRBJ1-6	CASSQDWDSYNSPLHF	TGTGCCAGCAGCCAAGATTGGGACAGCTATAATTCACCCCTCCACTTT